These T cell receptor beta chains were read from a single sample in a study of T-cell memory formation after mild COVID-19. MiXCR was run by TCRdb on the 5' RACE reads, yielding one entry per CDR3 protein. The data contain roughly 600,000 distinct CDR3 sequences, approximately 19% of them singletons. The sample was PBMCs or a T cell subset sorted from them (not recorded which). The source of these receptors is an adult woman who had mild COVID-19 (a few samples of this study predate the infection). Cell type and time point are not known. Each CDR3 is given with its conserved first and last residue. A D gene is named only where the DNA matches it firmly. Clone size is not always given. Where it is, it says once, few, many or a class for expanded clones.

CDR3 DNA: TGTGCCAGCAGTGAAATGACTAGCGGGGGCTACAATGAGCAGTTCTTC; CDR3 protein: CASSEMTSGGYNEQFF; D gene: TRBD2; V gene: TRBV25-1; clone size: NA; J gene: TRBJ2-1
CDR3 DNA: TGCGCCAGCAGCCAAGATGTGACTACCGATCAGTTCTTC; CDR3 protein: CASSQDVTTDQFF; D gene: NA; V gene: TRBV4-3; clone size: NA; J gene: TRBJ2-1
CDR3 DNA: TGCGCCAGCAGCTTGGGTGCAGGACTAGGGGACGGGACCCAGTACTTC; CDR3 protein: CASSLGAGLGDGTQYF; D gene: TRBD2; V gene: TRBV5-1; clone size: few; J gene: TRBJ2-5
CDR3 DNA: TGTGCCAGCAGCCCCCGAACCCAACTGACTAGCGGGGGGGCCCGGACCGGGGAGCTGTTTTTT; CDR3 protein: CASSPRTQLTSGGARTGELFF; D gene: TRBD2; V gene: TRBV7-9; clone size: NA; J gene: TRBJ2-2
CDR3 DNA: TGTGCCAGCTCACCACCAGTCAGGGGGAGCTACAATGAGCAGTTCTTC; CDR3 protein: CASSPPVRGSYNEQFF; D gene: TRBD1; V gene: TRBV18; clone size: few; J gene: TRBJ2-1
CDR3 DNA: TGTGCCAGCAGTTACTCGGGACTAGTGGGTACGCAGTATTTT; CDR3 protein: CASSYSGLVGTQYF; D gene: TRBD2; V gene: TRBV6-2/TRBV6-3; clone size: NA; J gene: TRBJ2-3
CDR3 DNA: TGTGCCAGTCGACAGGCGAGCTCTGGAAACACCATATATTTT; CDR3 protein: CASRQASSGNTIYF; D gene: NA; V gene: TRBV19; clone size: few; J gene: TRBJ1-3
CDR3 DNA: TGTGCCAGCAGTCCTTACTATCAGCCCCAGCATTTT; CDR3 protein: CASSPYYQPQHF; D gene: NA; V gene: TRBV6-2/TRBV6-3; clone size: NA; J gene: TRBJ1-5
CDR3 DNA: TGTGCCAGCTCACCACAGGGGGGGGATCAGCCCCAGCATTTT; CDR3 protein: CASSPQGGDQPQHF; D gene: NA; V gene: TRBV18; clone size: NA; J gene: TRBJ1-5
CDR3 DNA: TGTGCCAGCAGTCCCGGACAGGAGTGGAACACAGATACGCAGTATTTT; CDR3 protein: CASSPGQEWNTDTQYF; D gene: TRBD1; V gene: TRBV6-6; clone size: NA; J gene: TRBJ2-3
CDR3 DNA: TGCGCCAGCAGCCAAACTGGACAGCGCAACACTGAAGCTTTCTTT; CDR3 protein: CASSQTGQRNTEAFF; D gene: NA; V gene: TRBV4-3; clone size: NA; J gene: TRBJ1-1
CDR3 DNA: TGTGCCAGCAGCCAGAGGTGGTCCCAAGAGACCCAGTACTTC; CDR3 protein: CASSQRWSQETQYF; D gene: NA; V gene: TRBV7-2; clone size: few; J gene: TRBJ2-5
CDR3 DNA: TGTGCCAGCAGCTTGGATCTGGGAAACTATGGCTACACCTTC; CDR3 protein: CASSLDLGNYGYTF; D gene: NA; V gene: TRBV5-4; clone size: NA; J gene: TRBJ1-2
CDR3 DNA: TGTGCCAGCATTCCCCTACTGACAGGTCCCTACGAGCAGTACTTC; CDR3 protein: CASIPLLTGPYEQYF; D gene: NA; V gene: TRBV2; clone size: few; J gene: TRBJ2-7
CDR3 DNA: TGCAGCGTTGATCCGGGGGCGGGGAAAGGGCAGTACTTC; CDR3 protein: CSVDPGAGKGQYF; D gene: NA; V gene: TRBV29-1; clone size: NA; J gene: TRBJ2-7
CDR3 DNA: TGTGCCATAGCGGGAGCCCTTAATGAGCAGTTCTTC; CDR3 protein: CAIAGALNEQFF; D gene: TRBD2; V gene: TRBV28; clone size: few; J gene: TRBJ2-1
CDR3 DNA: TGTGCCAGCAACCCCCTTCGGACGACTAGCACAGATACGCAGTATTTT; CDR3 protein: CASNPLRTTSTDTQYF; D gene: NA; V gene: TRBV5-6; clone size: few; J gene: TRBJ2-3
CDR3 DNA: TGTGCCAGCAGGGCACAGGGGGGCACAGATACGCAGTATTTT; CDR3 protein: CASRAQGGTDTQYF; D gene: TRBD1; V gene: TRBV6-5; clone size: NA; J gene: TRBJ2-3
CDR3 DNA: TGTGCCAGCAGCCAAGCCGGCGGACCCACTCATACGCAGTATTTT; CDR3 protein: CASSQAGGPTHTQYF; D gene: NA; V gene: TRBV3-1; clone size: NA; J gene: TRBJ2-3
CDR3 DNA: TGTGCCAGCAGCTATTCGAGGACAGAGACTTACGAGCAGTACTTC; CDR3 protein: CASSYSRTETYEQYF; D gene: NA; V gene: TRBV11-2; clone size: NA; J gene: TRBJ2-7
CDR3 DNA: TGTGCCAGCAGACCATCTTATTTGGCGGGGGGGCTCTCCGGGGAGCTGTTTTTT; CDR3 protein: CASRPSYLAGGLSGELFF; D gene: TRBD2; V gene: TRBV12-3/TRBV12-4; clone size: few; J gene: TRBJ2-2
CDR3 DNA: TGTGCCAGCAGTTTAAAGGGGGAGTCCAGCACAGATACGCAGTATTTT; CDR3 protein: CASSLKGESSTDTQYF; D gene: NA; V gene: TRBV12-3/TRBV12-4; clone size: few; J gene: TRBJ2-3
CDR3 DNA: TGTGCCAGCAGCCTCCTACTAGCGGGGGGGCGGCCCTACGAGCAGTACTTC; CDR3 protein: CASSLLLAGGRPYEQYF; D gene: TRBD2; V gene: TRBV7-2; clone size: many; J gene: TRBJ2-7
CDR3 DNA: TGTGCCAGCTCACCGGACAGGGTTGCTGGCTACACCTTC; CDR3 protein: CASSPDRVAGYTF; D gene: TRBD1; V gene: TRBV18; clone size: NA; J gene: TRBJ1-2
CDR3 DNA: TGTGCCAGCAGTTACACACCGGGACAGGGGGCAGATACGCAGTATTTT; CDR3 protein: CASSYTPGQGADTQYF; D gene: TRBD1; V gene: TRBV6-5; clone size: few; J gene: TRBJ2-3
CDR3 DNA: TGTGCCAGTATGCAGGGGGCGGCTGGCTACACCTTC; CDR3 protein: CASMQGAAGYTF; D gene: TRBD1; V gene: TRBV19; clone size: few; J gene: TRBJ1-2
CDR3 DNA: TGTGCCAGCAGCTTGCAAGCGGGAGGCAAGGCAGATACGCAGTATTTT; CDR3 protein: CASSLQAGGKADTQYF; D gene: TRBD2; V gene: TRBV7-3; clone size: few; J gene: TRBJ2-3
CDR3 DNA: TGTGCCAGCAGTTTAAGGTCAGGGAGCAATCAGCCCCAGCATTTT; CDR3 protein: CASSLRSGSNQPQHF; D gene: NA; V gene: TRBV12-3/TRBV12-4; clone size: NA; J gene: TRBJ1-5
CDR3 DNA: TGTGCCAGCAGCTTTTCGGGGGCTACCTATAATTCACCCCTCCACTTT; CDR3 protein: CASSFSGATYNSPLHF; D gene: NA; V gene: TRBV5-5; clone size: few; J gene: TRBJ1-6
CDR3 DNA: TGTGCCACATTCTCAGGGACCTACGAGCAGTACTTC; CDR3 protein: CATFSGTYEQYF; D gene: NA; V gene: TRBV7-9; clone size: NA; J gene: TRBJ2-7
CDR3 DNA: TGCAGTGCTGGGGGGTCGGTCTTCGGTGAGCAGTTCTTC; CDR3 protein: CSAGGSVFGEQFF; D gene: NA; V gene: TRBV20-1; clone size: few; J gene: TRBJ2-1
CDR3 DNA: TGTGCCAGCAGCTCCCCCGGCCACTTCTACGAGCAGTACTTC; CDR3 protein: CASSSPGHFYEQYF; D gene: NA; V gene: TRBV7-9; clone size: NA; J gene: TRBJ2-7
CDR3 DNA: TGTGCCAGCAGCTTGGAGCGGGGCTCCTACAATGAGCAGTTCTTC; CDR3 protein: CASSLERGSYNEQFF; D gene: TRBD2; V gene: TRBV7-9; clone size: many; J gene: TRBJ2-1
CDR3 DNA: TGTGCCAGCAGCTTAGTGGCAGGCCCCTTGGGGAATGAGCAGTTCTTC; CDR3 protein: CASSLVAGPLGNEQFF; D gene: NA; V gene: TRBV11-2; clone size: NA; J gene: TRBJ2-1
CDR3 DNA: TGTGCCAGCGGCAGTAGGTGGAGGACAGGGCCCAATGAGCAGTTCTTC; CDR3 protein: CASGSRWRTGPNEQFF; D gene: TRBD1; V gene: TRBV19; clone size: NA; J gene: TRBJ2-1
CDR3 DNA: TGTGCCAGCAGTACCGGACAGGGTATCCATGAGCAGTTCTTC; CDR3 protein: CASSTGQGIHEQFF; D gene: TRBD1; V gene: TRBV6-1; clone size: NA; J gene: TRBJ2-1
CDR3 DNA: TGTGCCAGCAGTTCCCGCGGACAGGGGGCTGAAGCTTTCTTT; CDR3 protein: CASSSRGQGAEAFF; D gene: TRBD1; V gene: TRBV6-5; clone size: few; J gene: TRBJ1-1
CDR3 DNA: TGTGCCAGCAGTTTAGGCGGATACTCCTACGAGCAGTACTTC; CDR3 protein: CASSLGGYSYEQYF; D gene: NA; V gene: TRBV12-3/TRBV12-4; clone size: NA; J gene: TRBJ2-7
CDR3 DNA: TGTGCCAGCAGCCCCCGGGCCGGACTAGCCAAAAACATTCAGTACTTC; CDR3 protein: CASSPRAGLAKNIQYF; D gene: NA; V gene: TRBV7-9; clone size: NA; J gene: TRBJ2-4
CDR3 DNA: TGTGCCAGCTCACCTGTTGACTCGGCAACTAATGAAAAACTGTTTTTT; CDR3 protein: CASSPVDSATNEKLFF; D gene: NA; V gene: TRBV18; clone size: NA; J gene: TRBJ1-4
CDR3 DNA: TGTGCCAGCAGCGCAGGGGGTGGAGAAGAGACCCAGTACTTC; CDR3 protein: CASSAGGGEETQYF; D gene: TRBD1; V gene: TRBV7-9; clone size: NA; J gene: TRBJ2-5
CDR3 DNA: TGTGCCAGCACCCCTCTGCCACCGGGACTAGCGGGGGATACCGTAAAGCAGTACTTC; CDR3 protein: CASTPLPPGLAGDTVKQYF; D gene: TRBD2; V gene: TRBV3-1; clone size: NA; J gene: TRBJ2-7
CDR3 DNA: TGCAGTGCTAGAGAGACAGAAAGCACAGATACGCAGTATTTT; CDR3 protein: CSARETESTDTQYF; D gene: NA; V gene: TRBV20-1; clone size: few; J gene: TRBJ2-3
CDR3 DNA: TGTGCCACCAGCAAAGAGGGGGCCGGGGATGAGACCCAGTACTTC; CDR3 protein: CATSKEGAGDETQYF; D gene: TRBD1; V gene: TRBV15; clone size: NA; J gene: TRBJ2-5
CDR3 DNA: TGTGCCAGCAGCTTAGTCCTAGCGACTCAAGAGACCCAGTACTTC; CDR3 protein: CASSLVLATQETQYF; D gene: NA; V gene: TRBV7-9; clone size: NA; J gene: TRBJ2-5
CDR3 DNA: TGTGCCAGCTCACCGGGACTAGCGGGGCGCCTCTCCTACAATGAGCAGTTCTTC; CDR3 protein: CASSPGLAGRLSYNEQFF; D gene: TRBD2; V gene: TRBV18; clone size: few; J gene: TRBJ2-1
CDR3 DNA: TGTGCCAGCAGCTTGGGTGGTGCAGGGCTGATCGCCGAGCAGTACTTC; CDR3 protein: CASSLGGAGLIAEQYF; D gene: NA; V gene: TRBV5-5; clone size: NA; J gene: TRBJ2-7
CDR3 DNA: TGTGCCAGCAGCTATGGGGGGCGGACAGATACGCAGTATTTT; CDR3 protein: CASSYGGRTDTQYF; D gene: NA; V gene: TRBV12-3/TRBV12-4; clone size: NA; J gene: TRBJ2-3